Below, one TCR beta chain is given with its context. Germline lookup yields CDR1 SNHLY and CDR2 FYNNEI. This CDR3 has 16 residues. Trimming stripped 3 bases from V and 12 bases from J, with 21 bases between. The data were obtained in a study of blood T cell repertoires in COVID-19. At the level of the study: Material from acute and convalescent COVID-19 was sourced from the United States, Italy and Spain. Sources were T cells, B-cell-depleted T cells, or PBMCs; the material itself was cDNA or gDNA.

In the original analysis: By means of reference gene primer amplification, nucleated cell counts were estimated. This table comes from immunoSEQ multiplex PCR, and its TCRdb copy is limited to in-frame clones, with some not included. The V and J calls and clone size are taken from that table; D and trimming were inferred from the DNA. This table holds fewer than 200,000 clones, 80% to 90% found once. The specimen was peripheral blood. The clonotype originates from a man aged 40-49 years who had recovered from COVID-19. The V and J genes are TRBV2 and TRBJ1-6; a weak D match, TRBD1 (5 bases). CDR3 in amino acids: CASSEDGGSLGLPLHF. The CDR3 DNA reads TGTGCCAGCAGTGAGGACGGGGGGTCCTTGGGTTTACCCCTCCACTTT.